These 18 T cell receptor beta chains share one sample of origin, sequenced in a study of neurological immune-mediated disorders. TCRdb re-called the 5' RACE reads through MiXCR, storing one row per CDR3 protein. The sample records around 44,000 distinct CDR3 sequences, roughly 2.5% being singletons. Source material: PBMCs. All receptors come from a man aged 25 to 45 with multiple sclerosis.

This clonotype was seen repeatedly, ten times or more. The chain joins TRBV5-1 to TRBJ2-7, with 7 bases fitting TRBD1. With 4 bases clipped from V and 5 bases from J, the junction kept 9 bases outside the gene matches. The germline V gene encodes CDR1 SGHRS and CDR2 YFSETQ. The CDR3 spans 14 residues. For the CDR3, the DNA is TGCGCCAGCAGCCGAGATTACAGGGGTGACGAGCAGTACTTC. This translates into CASSRDYRGDEQYF.

This clonotype was recorded at least ten times. The genes are TRBV18 and TRBJ2-1; D not certain. CDR1 KGHSH and CDR2 LQKENI come from the germline V gene. With 3 bases removed from V and 0 bases from J, the gap between germline ends came to 12 bases. This CDR3 has 16 residues. The DNA for the CDR3 is TGTGCCAGCTCACCGCTCCAGGCCAGCTCCTACAATGAGCAGTTCTTC. It yields the protein CASSPLQASSYNEQFF.

This clonotype was seen at least ten times. The J gene is TRBJ1-4, the V gene TRBV14, with TRBD1 matching 7 bases. Germline-derived CDR1 and CDR2 are SGHDN and FVKESK. The V and J ends lost 1 base and 5 bases, in that order; junction bases with no gene match: 10. This CDR3 spans 17 amino acids. The CDR3, as DNA: TGTGCCAGCAGCCAAGGGGGGACAGTGTTCGGGAATGAAAAACTGTTTTTT. This translates into CASSQGGTVFGNEKLFF.

This clonotype was counted many times. V and J are TRBV7-9 and TRBJ2-7, with D possibly TRBD1 on 6 matching bases. V was trimmed by 3 bases and J by 2 bases, leaving 14 bases between them. The germline V gene encodes CDR1 SEHNR and CDR2 FQNEAQ (reference sequence). This CDR3 comprises 15 residues. CDR3 nucleotides: TGTGCCAGCAGCTTGGGACAAACGAAACCCTACGAGCAGTACTTC. Translated, it gives CASSLGQTKPYEQYF. Full variable domain (missing parts from reference TRBV7-9 and TRBJ2-7): DTGVSQNPRHKITKRGQNVTFRCDPISEHNRLYWYRQTLGQGPEFLTYFQNEAQLEKSRLLSDRFSAERPKGSFSTLEIQRTEQGDSAMYLCASSLGQTKPYEQYFGPGTRLTVT.

This clonotype was detected ten times or more. J is TRBJ2-7 and V is TRBV20-1; TRBD1 matches at 7 bases. The CDR3 covers 14 residues. Germline assignment: CDR1 DFQATT and CDR2 SNEGSKA (reference sequence). V trimming: 3 bases; J trimming: 0 bases; junction bases outside the gene matches: 5. CDR3 protein: CSASYRDSSYEQYF. The CDR3 DNA is TGCAGTGCTAGTTACCGGGACAGCTCCTACGAGCAGTACTTC.

In DNA, the CDR3 is TGTGCCAGCTCACAAGAACCGGGACAGGGTAACGAGCAGTACTTC. As protein: CASSQEPGQGNEQYF. This sequence joins TRBV18 and TRBJ2-7, with TRBD1 matching 9 bases. CDR3 length equals 15 residues. V shed 4 bases and J 5 bases; nucleotides not matched to a gene: 9. The germline CDR1 and CDR2 sequences are KGHSH and LQKENI.

This clonotype is medium-sized by share. This rearrangement joins TRBV5-1 to TRBJ2-1, with TRBD2 matching over 14 bases. The germline CDR1 and CDR2 sequences are SGHRS and YFSETQ. V lost 3 bases and J lost 8; bases outside the gene matches: 4. This CDR3 region has 15 residues. The DNA of the CDR3 is TGCGCCAGCAGCTGGGGGACTAGCGGGAGCTATGAGCAGTTCTTC. Amino acids: CASSWGTSGSYEQFF.

Remarks on this clonotype: The junction shows a germline mismatch at one end, possibly a read error. The J gene is TRBJ2-5, the V gene TRBV7-6; 8 bases are a match to TRBD1. Germline-derived CDR1 and CDR2 are SGHVS and FNYEAQ. The CDR3 has 14 residues. In nucleotides, the CDR3 is TGTGCCAGCAGCCGACAGGGGCCCCAAGAGAACCAGTACTTC. Translation: CASSRQGPQENQYF.

In its sample, this clonotype was seen many times. The chain carries TRBV20-1 and TRBJ1-5, with D possibly being TRBD1 (6 bases). V lost 1 base and J 3 bases, leaving 7 bases between the germline ends. Germline V gives CDR1 DFQATT, CDR2 SNEGSKA (reference sequence). The CDR3 sequence is 13 residues long. As DNA, the CDR3 is TGCAGTGCTAGAGGACAGGCCAATCAGCCCCAGCATTTT. Its translation is CSARGQANQPQHF.

The table lists this clonotype with many counts. V is TRBV7-9 and J is TRBJ2-7, with 7 bases identical to TRBD1. The CDR3 covers 14 residues. Germline CDR1 is SEHNR and CDR2 is FQNEAQ (reference sequence). V shed 4 bases and J 5 bases; nucleotides not matched to a gene: 8. CDR3 region: CASSYPGQRNEQYF. CDR3 in DNA: TGTGCCAGCAGCTATCCGGGACAGAGGAACGAGCAGTACTTC.

The table lists this clonotype with many counts. This sequence joins TRBV20-1 and TRBJ2-7; D uncertain. Germline CDR1 is DFQATT and CDR2 is SNEGSKA (reference sequence). Trimming removed 0 bases from V and 4 bases from J, with 1 base in between. This CDR3 has 10 amino acids. CDR3 region: CSARDYEQYF. In DNA, the CDR3 is TGCAGTGCTAGAGATTACGAGCAGTACTTC.

This clonotype was observed a handful of times. This may arise from a read error, as a much more abundant clone is one base away. The chain is built from TRBV6-2 or TRBV6-3 and TRBJ2-7; 14 bases are shared with TRBD2. Germline CDR1 reads MNHEY; CDR2 reads SVGEGT. The CDR3 has 14 amino acids. Written as DNA, the CDR3 is TGTGCCAGCACGGGGACTAGCGGGAGATACGAGCACTACTTC. Amino acid sequence: CASTGTSGRYEHYF.

Ten or more counts support this clonotype. The V gene is TRBV2, the J gene TRBJ1-5, with D hard to call. This CDR3 has 14 residues. The V end lost 8 bases, the J end lost 0 bases, and 11 bases lay between the germline ends. Germline V lookup: CDR1 SNHLY, CDR2 FYNNEI. CDR3: CASQMGNSNQPQHF. The CDR3 DNA reads TGTGCCAGCCAGATGGGGAATAGCAATCAGCCCCAGCATTTT.

This clonotype was counted many times. The chain links TRBV15 to TRBJ2-1; a possible D gene is TRBD2 (6 bases). This CDR3 is 17 amino acids long. The V gene's germline CDR1 is LNHNV and CDR2 YYDKDF (reference sequence). V was shortened by 0 bases and J by 8 bases, with 20 bases between the two germline ends. Here the CDR3 reads CATSRDGRTESADEQFF. CDR3 DNA sequence: TGTGCCACCAGCAGAGATGGGAGGACTGAATCCGCCGATGAGCAGTTCTTC.

In this sample, this clonotype turned up many times. This rearrangement joins TRBV6-6 to TRBJ1-4; tentative D call: TRBD1 (5 bases). The CDR3 extends over 16 amino acids. Trimming stripped 0 bases from V and 3 bases from J, with 11 bases between. CDR1 is MNHNY and CDR2 is SVGAGI in the germline V gene (reference sequence). The CDR3 here is CASSYSWGPPNEKLFF. The CDR3 nucleotides are TGTGCCAGCAGTTACTCGTGGGGCCCACCTAATGAAAAACTGTTTTTT.

In its sample, this clonotype was seen many times. This sequence joins TRBV7-8 and TRBJ2-5, with 13 nucleotides matching TRBD2. Losses at the gene ends were 5 bases for V and 4 bases for J; bases not matched to a gene: 7. Germline-derived CDR1 and CDR2 are SGHVS and FQNEAQ. CDR3 length equals 16 residues. The CDR3 region is CASSHLLAGGRETQYF. DNA for the CDR3: TGTGCCAGCAGCCATTTACTAGCGGGAGGGCGAGAGACCCAGTACTTC.

This clonotype was recorded at least ten times. CDR3 residues: CATLSRGRTYEQYF. The CDR3 nucleotides are TGTGCCACCCTCTCTCGGGGACGAACCTACGAGCAGTACTTC. This chain connects TRBV24-1 to TRBJ2-7; D possibly matches TRBD1 or TRBD2 (5 bases each). Trimming pared 9 bases from V and 2 bases from J, leaving 16 bases between. There are 14 residues in the CDR3. CDR1 and CDR2 from the germline V gene are KGHDR and SFDVKD.

This clonotype was seen many times. The chain recombines TRBV5-1 with TRBJ1-1; D not resolved. This CDR3 has 13 residues. V lost 5 bases and J lost 0, with 8 bases in between. Germline values: CDR1 SGHRS, CDR2 YFSETQ. The CDR3 is CASRGNLNTEAFF. As DNA, the CDR3 is TGCGCCAGCAGAGGGAATCTGAACACTGAAGCTTTCTTT.